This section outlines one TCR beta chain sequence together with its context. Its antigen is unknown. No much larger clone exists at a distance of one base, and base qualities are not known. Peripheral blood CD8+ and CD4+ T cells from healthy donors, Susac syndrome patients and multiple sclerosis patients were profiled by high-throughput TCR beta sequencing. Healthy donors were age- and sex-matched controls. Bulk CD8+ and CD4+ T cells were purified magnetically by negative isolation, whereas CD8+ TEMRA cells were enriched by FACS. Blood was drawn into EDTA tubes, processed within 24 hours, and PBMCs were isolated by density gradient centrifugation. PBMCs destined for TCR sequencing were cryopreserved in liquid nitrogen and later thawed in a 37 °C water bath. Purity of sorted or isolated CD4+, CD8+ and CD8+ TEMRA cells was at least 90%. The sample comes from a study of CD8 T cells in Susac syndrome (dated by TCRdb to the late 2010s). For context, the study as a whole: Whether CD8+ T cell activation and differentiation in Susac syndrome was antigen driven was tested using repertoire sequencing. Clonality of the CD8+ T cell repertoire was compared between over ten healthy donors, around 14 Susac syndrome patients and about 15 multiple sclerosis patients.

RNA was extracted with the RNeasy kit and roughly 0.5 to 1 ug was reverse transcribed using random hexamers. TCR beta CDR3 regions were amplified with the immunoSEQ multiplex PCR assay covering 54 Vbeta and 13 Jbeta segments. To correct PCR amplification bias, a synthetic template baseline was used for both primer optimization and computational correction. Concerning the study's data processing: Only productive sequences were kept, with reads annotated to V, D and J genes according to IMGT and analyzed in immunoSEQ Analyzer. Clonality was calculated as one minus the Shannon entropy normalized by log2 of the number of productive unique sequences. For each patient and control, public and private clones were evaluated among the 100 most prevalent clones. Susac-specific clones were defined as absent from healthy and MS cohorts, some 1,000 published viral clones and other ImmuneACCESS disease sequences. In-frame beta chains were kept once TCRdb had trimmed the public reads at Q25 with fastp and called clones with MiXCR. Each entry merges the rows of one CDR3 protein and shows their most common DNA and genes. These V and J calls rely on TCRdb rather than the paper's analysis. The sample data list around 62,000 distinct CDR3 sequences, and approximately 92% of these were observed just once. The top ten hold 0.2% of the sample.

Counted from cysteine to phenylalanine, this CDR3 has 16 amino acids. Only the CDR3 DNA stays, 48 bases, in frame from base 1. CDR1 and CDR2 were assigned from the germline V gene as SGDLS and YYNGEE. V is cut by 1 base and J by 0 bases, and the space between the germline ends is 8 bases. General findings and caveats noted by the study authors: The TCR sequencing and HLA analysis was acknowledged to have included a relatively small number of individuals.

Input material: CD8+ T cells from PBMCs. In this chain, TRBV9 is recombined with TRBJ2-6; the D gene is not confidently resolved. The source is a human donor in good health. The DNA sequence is TGTGCCAGCAGCGTAAACAGCCTCTCTGGGGCCAACGTCCTGACTTTC. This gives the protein CASSVNSLSGANVLTF.